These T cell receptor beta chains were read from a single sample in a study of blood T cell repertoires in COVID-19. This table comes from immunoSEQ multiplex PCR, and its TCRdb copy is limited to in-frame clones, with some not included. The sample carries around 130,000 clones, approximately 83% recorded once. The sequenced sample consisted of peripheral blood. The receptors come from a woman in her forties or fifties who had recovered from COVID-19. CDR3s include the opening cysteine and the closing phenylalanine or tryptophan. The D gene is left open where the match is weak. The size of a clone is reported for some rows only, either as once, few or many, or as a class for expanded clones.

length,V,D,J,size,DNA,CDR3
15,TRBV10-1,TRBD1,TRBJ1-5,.,TGCGCCAGCAGCAAGGGGGGACAGTGCAATCAGCCCCAGCATTTT,CASSKGGQCNQPQHF
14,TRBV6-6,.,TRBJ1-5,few,TGTGCCAGCACCCCTAGGGGTAGCAATCAGCCCCAGCATTTT,CASTPRGSNQPQHF
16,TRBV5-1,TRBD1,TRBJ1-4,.,TGCGCCAGCAGCTTGGTTCCGACAGGGCTTAATGAAAAACTGTTTTTT,CASSLVPTGLNEKLFF
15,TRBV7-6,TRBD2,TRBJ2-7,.,TGTGCCAGCAGCCGGACTAGCGGGGGGCCCTACGAGCAGTACTTC,CASSRTSGGPYEQYF
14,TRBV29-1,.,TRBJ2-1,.,TGCAGCGTTGAAGTGGAGCGCACGTACAATGAGCAGTTCTTC,CSVEVERTYNEQFF
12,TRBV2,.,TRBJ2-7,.,TGTGCCAGCAGCAGTAGACAGGTCGAGCAGTACTTC,CASSSRQVEQYF
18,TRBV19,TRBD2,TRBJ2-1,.,TGTGCCAGTAGTAGTCAAACTAGCGGCCTAAGGGGGTACAATGAGCAGTTCTTC,CASSSQTSGLRGYNEQFF
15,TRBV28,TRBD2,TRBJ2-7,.,TGTGCCAGCAGTTTAATAGCGGGAGGGCCTGTTGAGCAGTACTTC,CASSLIAGGPVEQYF
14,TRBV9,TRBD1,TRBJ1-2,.,TGTGCCAGCAGCGTTTCGACAGGGGGATTTGGCTACACCTTC,CASSVSTGGFGYTF
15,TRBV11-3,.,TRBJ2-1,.,TGTGCCAGCAGCTCTTCGGGGAGCTCCTACAATGAGCAGTTCTTC,CASSSSGSSYNEQFF
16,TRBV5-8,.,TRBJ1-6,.,TGTGCCAGCAGCTTGGGGGCTCAGGGGCATAATTCACCCCTCCACTTT,CASSLGAQGHNSPLHF
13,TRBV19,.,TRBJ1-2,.,TGTGCCAGTAGTGCCCGCCGAAGGCGGAGGTACACCTTC,CASSARRRRRYTF
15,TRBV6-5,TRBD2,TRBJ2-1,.,TGTGCCAGCAAGACCGGGACTAGGACGGCGAATGAGCAGTTCTTC,CASKTGTRTANEQFF
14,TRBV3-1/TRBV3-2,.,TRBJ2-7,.,TGTGCCAGCAGCCAAGATCAACACTCCTACGAGCAGTACTTC,CASSQDQHSYEQYF
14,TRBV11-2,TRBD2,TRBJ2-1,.,TGTGCCAGCAGCCGTAGCGGGGGGGCCGATGAGCAGTTCTTC,CASSRSGGADEQFF
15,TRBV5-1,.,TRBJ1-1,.,TGCGCCAGCAGCGGGAGCGGGTCTGTGAACACTGAAGCTTTCTTT,CASSGSGSVNTEAFF
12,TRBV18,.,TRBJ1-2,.,TGTGCCAGCTCCCTTCCACCCGAGGGCTACACCTTC,CASSLPPEGYTF
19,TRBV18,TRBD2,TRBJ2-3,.,TGTGCCAGCTCACCAGGGATAGCGGGAGGGCCGTTGGGCACAGATACGCAGTATTTT,CASSPGIAGGPLGTDTQYF
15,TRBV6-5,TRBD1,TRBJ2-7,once,TGTGCCAGCGGACCCGGGACAGGGCTCTCCTACGAGCAGTACTTC,CASGPGTGLSYEQYF
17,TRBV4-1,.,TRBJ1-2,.,TGCGCCAGCAGCCAAGATCGAGGTTTTCGACGGAGGGGTGGCTACACCTTC,CASSQDRGFRRRGGYTF
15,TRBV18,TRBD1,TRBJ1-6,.,TGTGCCAGCTCACCGGACAGGGGCAATAATTCACCCCTCCACTTT,CASSPDRGNNSPLHF
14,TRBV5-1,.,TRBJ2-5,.,TGCGCCAGCAGCTTTCAGGGCAGACAAGAGACCCAGTACTTC,CASSFQGRQETQYF
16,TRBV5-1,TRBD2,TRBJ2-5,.,TGCGCCAGCAGCTTGGGGTCCCACTCTAGCGGAGAGACCCAGTACTTC,CASSLGSHSSGETQYF
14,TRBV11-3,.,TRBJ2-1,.,TGTGCCAGCAGAAGCGGTACCTCCTACAATGAGCAGTTCTTC,CASRSGTSYNEQFF
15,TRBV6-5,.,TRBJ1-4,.,TGTGCCAGCAGTACCATACAGGGTGCGTACGAAAAACTGTTTTTT,CASSTIQGAYEKLFF
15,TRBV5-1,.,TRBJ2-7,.,TGCGCCAGCAGCTTGGTCGTCGGCGGGGCCTACGAGCAGTACTTC,CASSLVVGGAYEQYF
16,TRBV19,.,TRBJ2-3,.,TGTGCCAGTAGTAATAGGGGGGGCGAACCCACAGATACGCAGTATTTT,CASSNRGGEPTDTQYF
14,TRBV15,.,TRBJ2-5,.,TGTGCCACCAGCAGAGAGAGAGGTAGCGAGACCCAGTACTTC,CATSRERGSETQYF
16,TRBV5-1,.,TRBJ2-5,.,TGCGCCAGCAGCTTCCGGGGAGACATAACTCAAGAGACCCAGTACTTC,CASSFRGDITQETQYF
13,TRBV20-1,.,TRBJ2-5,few,TGCAGTGCTAGTCTCCAGGTCAGGGAGACCCAGTACTTC,CSASLQVRETQYF
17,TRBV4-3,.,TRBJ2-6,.,TGCGCCAGCAGCCAAGATCAGCGGAACTCTGGGGCCAACGTCCTGACTTTC,CASSQDQRNSGANVLTF
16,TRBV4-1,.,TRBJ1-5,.,TGCGCCAGCAGCCAAGACTGGGGAGCTCTAAATCAGCCCCAGCATTTT,CASSQDWGALNQPQHF
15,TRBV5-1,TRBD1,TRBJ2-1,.,TGCGCCAGCAGCTTGTGGACAGGGCAGGGCAATGAGCAGTTCTTC,CASSLWTGQGNEQFF
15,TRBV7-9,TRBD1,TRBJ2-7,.,TGTGCCAGCAGCTTACCGTCAGGGGGTACCTACGAGCAGTACTTC,CASSLPSGGTYEQYF
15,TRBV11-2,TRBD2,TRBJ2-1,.,TGTGCCAGCAGCTCCGGGACTAGGCTCGGCAATGAGCAGTTCTTC,CASSSGTRLGNEQFF
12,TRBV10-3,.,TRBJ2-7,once,TGTGCCATCAGTGAGTCCCTCTACGAGCAGTACTTC,CAISESLYEQYF
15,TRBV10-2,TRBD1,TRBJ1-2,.,TGCGCCAGCCAATCCCGGGACAGGGTAAACTATGGCTACACCTTC,CASQSRDRVNYGYTF
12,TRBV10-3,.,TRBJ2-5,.,TGTGCCATCAGTGAGTCGAGAGAGACCCAGTACTTC,CAISESRETQYF
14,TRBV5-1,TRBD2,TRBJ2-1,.,TGCGCCAGCAGCGCGGGAGGTGTCTACAATGAGCAGTTCTTC,CASSAGGVYNEQFF
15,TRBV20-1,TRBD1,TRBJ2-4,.,TGCAGTGCTAGTAACAGGGGGATGGCCAAAAACATTCAGTACTTC,CSASNRGMAKNIQYF
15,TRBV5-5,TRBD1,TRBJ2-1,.,TGTGCCAGCAGCTTGTGGGACAGGGGGTCCGGTGAGCAGTTCTTC,CASSLWDRGSGEQFF
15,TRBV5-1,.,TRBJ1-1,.,TGCGCCAGCAGCCATCGGGAGGGAGGAGACACTGAAGCTTTCTTT,CASSHREGGDTEAFF
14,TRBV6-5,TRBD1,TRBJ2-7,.,TGTGCCAGCAGAACGACAGGGGGGGCCTACGAGCAGTACTTC,CASRTTGGAYEQYF
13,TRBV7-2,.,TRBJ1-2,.,TGTGCCAGCCGCCGGGGGTTTAACTATGGCTACACCTTC,CASRRGFNYGYTF
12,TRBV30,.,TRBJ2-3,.,TGTGCCTGGGGCCGGAGGCAGGATACGCAGTATTTT,CAWGRRQDTQYF
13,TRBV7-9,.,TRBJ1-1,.,TGTGCCAGCAGACCTGGTGTGGGGGCGGCAGCTTTCTTT,CASRPGVGAAAFF
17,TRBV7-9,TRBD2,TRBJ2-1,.,TGTGCCAGCAGCCCACCTTCGTGGGCGGGGGGGAACAATGAGCAGTTCTTC,CASSPPSWAGGNNEQFF
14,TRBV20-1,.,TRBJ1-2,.,TGCAGTGCTAGTGCCAGGACAGCTAACTATGGCTACACCTTC,CSASARTANYGYTF
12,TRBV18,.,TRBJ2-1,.,TGTGCCAGCTCACCGCAGTACAATGAGCAGTTCTTC,CASSPQYNEQFF
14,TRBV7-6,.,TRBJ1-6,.,TGTGCCAGCAGCCCCGGTCCCTATAATTCACCCCTCCACTTT,CASSPGPYNSPLHF
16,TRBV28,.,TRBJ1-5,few,TGTGCCAGCAGTCCGGAGAGACGGAGAAGCAATCAGCCCCAGCATTTT,CASSPERRRSNQPQHF
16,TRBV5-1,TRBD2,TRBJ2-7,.,TGCGCCAGCAGCTTCCGCGGGGGACCTCCCCCCTACGAGCAGTACTTC,CASSFRGGPPPYEQYF
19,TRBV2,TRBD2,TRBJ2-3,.,TGTGCCAGCAGTACTCCTAGTAAGCGGGAGCCGAGGAGCACAGATACGCAGTATTTT,CASSTPSKREPRSTDTQYF